Listed below are T cell receptor beta chains from one sample, sequenced in a study of T cell repertoires in cytomegalovirus infection. Their antigen targets remain unknown. Each CDR3 protein gets one entry after TCRdb re-called the reads with MiXCR. Of about 900,000 distinct CDR3 sequences listed, around 29% were seen once; the top ten hold around 15%. The input for sequencing was cultured CD8+ T cells from PBMCs, taken from culture after CMV antigen stimulation. The receptors derive from a human donor in good health (CMV status not recorded). Some clones in this sample may be carry-over from other donors' samples. CDR3s include the opening cysteine and the closing phenylalanine or tryptophan. The order of the fields is J gene, D gene, V gene, clone size, CDR3 DNA, CDR3 protein. The D gene is left open where the match is weak. Clone size is given for some rows only: seen once, a few or many times, or a class if the clone is expanded.

>TRBJ2-7|TRBD1|TRBV7-2|many
TGTGCCAGCAGCCCCTCCTTCGGGACAGGCTCCTACGAGCAGTACTTC
CASSPSFGTGSYEQYF
>TRBJ1-1|-|TRBV7-8|medium-sized
TGTGCCAGCAGCGTTACAGGGTATACTAACCCTCGATCCGCTGAAAGAGCTTTCTTT
CASSVTGYTNPRSAERAFF
>TRBJ2-1|TRBD2|TRBV9|few
TGTGCCAGCAGCACCGCGGGTAGCGGGGGGGTTGCTGAGCAGTTCTTC
CASSTAGSGGVAEQFF
>TRBJ1-1|-|TRBV6-5|-
TGTGCCAGCAGTTCTCCAAGGACAGCCGATATGAACACTGAAGCTTTCTTT
CASSSPRTADMNTEAFF
>TRBJ1-4|TRBD1|TRBV27|-
TGTACCAGCAGTTCTACAGGGGCAACTAATGAAAAACTGTTTTTT
CTSSSTGATNEKLFF
>TRBJ2-1|-|TRBV18|-
TGTACCAGCTCACCACCGGTGGGGCCCTACAATGAGCAGTTCTTC
CTSSPPVGPYNEQFF
>TRBJ2-2|TRBD2|TRBV15|once
TGTGCCACCAGCAGAGCCCGAGGCGGGGGGAACACCGGGGAGCTGTTTTTT
CATSRARGGGNTGELFF
>TRBJ2-7|TRBD1|TRBV7-8|-
TGTGCCAGCAGCCACTTGTTGGGGACAGCATCCTACGAGCAGTACTTC
CASSHLLGTASYEQYF
>TRBJ1-5|-|TRBV6-2/TRBV6-3|-
TGTGCCAGCAGTGCTTCCTTTGGCACTCAGCCCCAGCATTTT
CASSASFGTQPQHF
>TRBJ2-3|TRBD1|TRBV5-6|-
TGTGCCAGCAGCCCACAGGGGAGAGGCACAGATACGCAGTATTTT
CASSPQGRGTDTQYF
>TRBJ2-1|-|TRBV27|-
TGTGCCAGCAGTTTTGGCCCGGGCTCCTACAATGAGCAGTTCTTC
CASSFGPGSYNEQFF
>TRBJ2-1|TRBD2|TRBV6-5|-
TGTGCCAGCTGTCGGGTAGCGGGGGGCTCATACAATGAGCAGTTCTTC
CASCRVAGGSYNEQFF
>TRBJ2-4|TRBD1|TRBV6-1|-
TGTGCCAGCAGTGAAGCCGCTGGACAGGGACTAGCCAAAAACATTCAGTACTTC
CASSEAAGQGLAKNIQYF
>TRBJ1-5|-|TRBV28|-
TGTGCCAGCAGTTTATACCCCCTAAGTCAGCCCCAGCATTTT
CASSLYPLSQPQHF
>TRBJ2-5|TRBD2|TRBV20-1|few
TGCAGTGCTTCTAGCGGGGACCAAGAGACCCAGTACTTC
CSASSGDQETQYF
>TRBJ2-3|TRBD2|TRBV5-1|few
TGCGCCAGCAGCCCACGACTAGCAGCAGATACGCAGTATTTT
CASSPRLAADTQYF
>TRBJ1-6|-|TRBV6-2/TRBV6-3|-
TGTGCCAGCGGGGTAACAGCGGTGAATTCACCCCTCCACTTT
CASGVTAVNSPLHF
>TRBJ2-7|-|TRBV12-3/TRBV12-4|-
TGTGCCAGCAGTTTAGTCCAGGGGGGCGAGCAGTACTTC
CASSLVQGGEQYF
>TRBJ2-5|TRBD2|TRBV5-6|-
TGTGCCAGCGGCTTGGCGGGCCTAGCGGGGGGGCAAACCCAGTACTTC
CASGLAGLAGGQTQYF
>TRBJ1-1|-|TRBV7-6|many
TGTGCCAGCTCCCCCCTAGGGGACACTGAAGCTTTCTTT
CASSPLGDTEAFF
>TRBJ1-3|-|TRBV9|-
TGTGCCAGCAGCGTAGGGGCCGGGGCTGGAAACACCATATATTTT
CASSVGAGAGNTIYF
>TRBJ2-5|-|TRBV7-8|many
TGTGCCAGCAGCTTAAAAGGACCTGGAGAGACCCAGTACTTC
CASSLKGPGETQYF
>TRBJ2-3|TRBD1|TRBV28|few
TGTGCCAGCAGTTCCCCCGGGACAGATTCCACAGATACGCAGTATTTT
CASSSPGTDSTDTQYF
>TRBJ1-1|-|TRBV5-1|once
TGCGCCAGCAGCTTGGCCGGGCCCCTGAACACTGAAGCTTTCTTT
CASSLAGPLNTEAFF
>TRBJ1-2|TRBD1|TRBV27|-
TGTGCCAGCAGTCTTCGACAGGGGGTGGATGGCTACACCTTC
CASSLRQGVDGYTF